This TCR beta chain is from a study of response to subunit inactivated influenza vaccine. Of note for this clonotype: Its antigen is unknown.

Overall study findings and caveats: It was the authors' suggestion that each seasonal influenza vaccination recruits few new T cells.

TCRdb ran MiXCR on the RT-PCR reads and lists one entry per CDR3 protein. The table lists about 300,000 distinct CDR3 sequences, just over 20% of them singletons. CDR3 length: 14 residues. V was shortened by 2 bases and J by 3 bases, with 9 bases between the two germline ends. This clonotype originated in a man aged 45 to 70 who received an inactivated influenza vaccine. The chain combines TRBV12-3 or TRBV12-4 with TRBJ2-3; D might be TRBD2 (6 bases). Material: PBMCs from blood, obtained about 20 months after vaccination. This CDR3 reads CASSLFGGTDTQYF. CDR3 DNA: TGTGCCAGCAGTTTATTCGGGGGAACAGATACGCAGTATTTT.